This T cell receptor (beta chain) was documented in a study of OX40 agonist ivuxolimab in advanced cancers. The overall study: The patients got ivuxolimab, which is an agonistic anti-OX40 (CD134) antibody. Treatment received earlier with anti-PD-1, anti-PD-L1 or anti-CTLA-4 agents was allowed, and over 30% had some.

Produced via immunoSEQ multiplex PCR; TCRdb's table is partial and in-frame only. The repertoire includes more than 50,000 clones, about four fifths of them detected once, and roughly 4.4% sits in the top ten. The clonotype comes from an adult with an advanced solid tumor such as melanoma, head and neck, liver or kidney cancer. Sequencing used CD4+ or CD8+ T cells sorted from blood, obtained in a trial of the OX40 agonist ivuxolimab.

DNA for the CDR3: TGTGCCAGCAGCGTCGGAGCGGGAGTCAGCAATGAGCAGTTCTTC. It yields the protein CASSVGAGVSNEQFF. The chain couples TRBV9 to TRBJ2-1, with 8 bases matching TRBD2. Germline values: CDR1 SGDLS, CDR2 YYNGEE. The ends lost 2 bases at V and 6 bases at J; junction bases unmatched: 7. The CDR3 runs 15 residues.